This passage covers 12 T cell receptor beta chains from one sample sequenced in a study of blood T cell repertoires in COVID-19. Using immunoSEQ multiplex PCR, the repertoire was profiled, and TCRdb retains in-frame clones only, with some absent. The sample contains roughly 87,000 clones, around three quarters of which appear only once. Sequenced input: peripheral blood. These TCRs come from a woman in her forties or fifties with acute or convalescent COVID-19.

This clone was observed a single time. This rearrangement joins TRBV5-5 to TRBJ1-4; D ambiguous. This CDR3 is 12 amino acids long. Trimming pared 1 base from V and 5 bases from J, leaving 3 bases between. Germline V lookup: CDR1 SGHKS, CDR2 YYEKEE (reference sequence). The CDR3, as DNA: TGTGCCAGCAGCTTGCCAAATGAAAAACTGTTTTTT. Amino acids: CASSLPNEKLFF.

The chain employs TRBV7-6 and TRBJ2-3; a possible D gene is TRBD2 (7 bases). The CDR3 runs 15 residues. Deletions cut 0 bases from V and 6 bases from J, with 13 bases between. Germline CDR1 SGHVS, CDR2 FNYEAQ. The CDR3 nucleotides read TGTGCCAGCAGCTTAGCGGGCGGGGGCGGTGATACGCAGTATTTT. Residues: CASSLAGGGGDTQYF.

The chain is built from TRBV6-4 and TRBJ1-4, with 7 bases aligning to TRBD1. Trimming at V came to 2 bases and at J to 8 bases, leaving 14 bases not matched to a gene. Germline CDR1 MRHNA, CDR2 SNTAGT. The length of the CDR3 is 17 residues. CDR3 coding DNA: TGTGCCAGCAGTGACCCCTCCCCGACAGGGCAAGCAGAAAAACTGTTTTTT. Amino acid sequence: CASSDPSPTGQAEKLFF.

The chain couples TRBV3-1 (or the pseudogene TRBV3-2) to TRBJ2-2; 11 bases align to TRBD2. V trimming: 0 bases; J trimming: 3 bases; junction bases outside the gene matches: 12. The germline gives CDR1 LGHDT, CDR2 YNNKEL (reference sequence). The CDR3 is 20 amino acids. DNA of the CDR3: TGTGCCAGCAGCCAAGAGCCATTTCGGGCTAGCGGGGGGCACACCGGGGAGCTGTTTTTT. Encoded protein: CASSQEPFRASGGHTGELFF.

The J gene is TRBJ2-7, the V gene TRBV2; D perhaps matches TRBD2 (6 bases). CDR1 is SNHLY, CDR2 FYNNEI, per germline. The CDR3 length is 13 residues. The V end was cut by 6 bases, the J end by 5 bases, with 14 bases between. The CDR3 DNA follows: TGTGCCAGCAGGGGGGGACCGCCTGACGAGCAGTACTTC. Amino acid sequence: CASRGGPPDEQYF.

The V gene is TRBV28, the J gene TRBJ2-7; possible D gene TRBD2, 6 bases. Germline V gene data show CDR1 as MDHEN and CDR2 as SYDVKM. Trimming removed 10 bases from V and 6 bases from J, with 13 bases in between. CDR3 size: 11 residues. CDR3 nucleotide sequence: TGTGCCACGCGGGGTGCCCCCGAGCAGTACTTC. It is translated as CATRGAPEQYF.

J is TRBJ2-3 and V is TRBV5-1; 9 bases fit TRBD2. Trimming removed 4 bases from V and 3 bases from J; junction bases left unmatched: 9. The CDR3 has 16 residues. Germline V CDR1 and CDR2: SGHRS, YFSETQ. The CDR3 here is CASSPGTSSGTDTQYF. The CDR3 region has the DNA TGCGCCAGCAGCCCTGGGACTAGCTCGGGGACAGATACGCAGTATTTT.

The V gene is TRBV3-1 (or the pseudogene TRBV3-2), the J gene TRBJ1-3, with 7 nucleotides matching TRBD1. Germline CDR1 is LGHDT and CDR2 is YNNKEL (reference sequence). The V and J ends lost 6 bases and 0 bases, in that order; junction bases with no gene match: 5. The CDR3 covers 15 residues. In nucleotides, the CDR3 is TGTGCCAGCAGTTATGGACAGGTCTCTGGAAACACCATATATTTT. Translated: CASSYGQVSGNTIYF.

V usage is TRBV4-2 and J usage is TRBJ1-1; 7 bases align to TRBD1. This CDR3 is 16 amino acids long. The trim removed 0 bases at V and 1 base at J, leaving 5 bases unmatched. Germline V lookup: CDR1 LGHNA, CDR2 YNFKEQ. This CDR3 reads CASSQDIRTGNTEAFF. In DNA, the CDR3 is TGTGCCAGCAGCCAAGATATCCGGACAGGGAACACTGAAGCTTTCTTT.

The chain has TRBV5-1 and TRBJ1-4; the D gene is possibly TRBD1 (5 bases). Germline V gene sequence: CDR1 SGHRS, CDR2 YFSETQ. This CDR3 has 14 residues. V was pared by 5 bases and J by 8 bases, with 16 bases between. CDR3 region: CASSSERGREKLFF. Written as DNA, the CDR3 is TGCGCCAGCAGTAGTGAGCGGGGACGAGAAAAACTGTTTTTT.

The rearrangement joins TRBV6-6 to TRBJ1-3, with TRBD1 identical over 7 bases. J was trimmed by 3 bases and V by 4 bases; bases with no gene match: 9. CDR1 and CDR2 (germline): MNHNY, SVGAGI (reference sequence). There are 16 residues in the CDR3. The CDR3 sequence: CASSSGGSRDGNTIYF. CDR3 sequence (DNA): TGTGCCAGCAGTTCAGGGGGAAGCAGGGATGGAAACACCATATATTTT.

The chain recombines TRBV28 with TRBJ1-2, with TRBD1 matching over 8 bases. Looked up from germline, CDR1 is MDHEN and CDR2 is SYDVKM. The CDR3 loop spans 18 amino acids. The V segment lost 4 bases and the J segment 3 bases; nucleotides outside the gene matches: 16. The CDR3 nucleotides read TGTGCCAGCAGTTCCCAAGTCCGGGACAGGCCCGACCACTATGGCTACACCTTC. Protein: CASSSQVRDRPDHYGYTF.